The 14 T cell receptor beta chains below were found in one sample sequenced in a study of blood T cell repertoires in COVID-19. TCRdb's copy holds only in-frame clones and misses some; the assay was immunoSEQ multiplex PCR. Of 65,000 to 85,000 clones listed, about 73% are singletons. The sample taken for sequencing was peripheral blood. All receptors derive from a man in his forties or fifties with active or convalescent COVID-19.

The rearrangement joins TRBV4-1 to TRBJ2-2; possible D gene TRBD1, 6 bases. V dropped 3 bases and J dropped 6 bases, with 14 bases sitting between them. This CDR3 is 15 amino acids long. Germline V lookup: CDR1 MGHRA, CDR2 YSYEKL. The CDR3 loop is CASSHHAGQSGELFF. In DNA form, the CDR3 reads TGCGCCAGCAGCCACCACGCCGGACAGTCCGGGGAGCTGTTTTTT.

This clone was detected many times. The gene calls are TRBV3-1 (or the pseudogene TRBV3-2) and TRBJ2-2, with D perhaps matching TRBD2 (6 bases). Germline lookup yields CDR1 LGHDT and CDR2 YNNKEL (reference sequence). The CDR3 covers 18 residues. Trimming took off 0 bases at V and 6 bases at J, with 20 bases between the two ends. Written as DNA, the CDR3 is TGTGCCAGCAGCCAAGAGCGGGTCGGGGGTCCGCTGGCCGGGGAGCTGTTTTTT. Amino acids: CASSQERVGGPLAGELFF.

The rearrangement joins TRBV6-5 to TRBJ2-5, with D uncertain. CDR1 and CDR2 from the germline V gene are MNHEY and SVGAGI. The V end lost 1 base, the J end lost 2 bases, and 8 bases lay between the germline ends. This CDR3 contains 14 residues. The CDR3 nucleotides are TGTGCCAGCAGTTACTATACAGAACAAGAGACCCAGTACTTC. Amino acid sequence: CASSYYTEQETQYF.

This clone was seen many times. The gene calls are TRBV19 and TRBJ1-5; tentative D call: TRBD1 (6 bases). Trimming removed 8 bases at V and 6 bases at J, with 20 bases between. The CDR3 covers 15 residues. Germline loops: CDR1 LNHDA, CDR2 SQIVND (reference sequence). Written as DNA, the CDR3 is TGTGCCAGTCAACCCCCGGGGGGGGCTAGTCAGCCCCAGCATTTT. Encoded protein: CASQPPGGASQPQHF.

The chain recombines TRBV9 with TRBJ2-2; possible D gene TRBD1, 5 bases. This CDR3 region has 15 residues. Germline V gene lookup returns CDR1 SGDLS and CDR2 YYNGEE. V was clipped by 0 bases and J by 4 bases, with 10 bases between them. Here the CDR3 DNA reads TGTGCCAGCAGCGTAGTCCAGGGAAGCACCGGGGAGCTGTTTTTT. Amino acids: CASSVVQGSTGELFF.

This clone was recorded once. The rearrangement uses TRBV9 and TRBJ2-5, with 8 bases fitting TRBD1. V lost 3 bases to trimming and J lost 5 bases; unmatched junction nucleotides: 12. The CDR3 contains 16 residues. Germline loops: CDR1 SGDLS, CDR2 YYNGEE. The CDR3 sequence is CASSGGHTGGGETQYF. CDR3 nucleotides: TGTGCCAGCAGCGGAGGTCACACAGGGGGTGGGGAGACCCAGTACTTC.

The chain uses TRBV5-1 and TRBJ2-2, with 12 positions matching TRBD1. The CDR3 has 16 residues. V shed 6 bases and J 4 bases; nucleotides not matched to a gene: 7. The V gene's germline CDR1 is SGHRS and CDR2 YFSETQ. This CDR3 is CASTEGQGAFTGELFF. CDR3 nucleotide sequence: TGCGCCAGCACCGAGGGACAGGGGGCCTTCACCGGGGAGCTGTTTTTT.

The CDR3, as DNA: TGCAGCGTCACCAGTCCCGCGGGACAGGATTTGGGTGGCTACACCTTC. Translation: CSVTSPAGQDLGGYTF. The chain is built from TRBV29-1 and TRBJ1-2; 8 bases are shared with TRBD1. Germline V lookup: CDR1 SQVTM, CDR2 ANQGSEA. The CDR3 is 16 residues long. V gave up 6 bases and J gave up 7 bases; unmatched junction bases: 19.

This clone occurred a few times. The genes are TRBV6-5 and TRBJ2-1; weak D call: TRBD2 (6 bases). This CDR3 has 15 amino acids. CDR1 and CDR2 from the germline V gene are MNHEY and SVGAGI. V was pared by 3 bases and J by 3 bases, with 12 bases between. Here the CDR3 reads CASSYTGGYYNEQFF. The DNA of the CDR3 is TGTGCCAGCAGTTATACCGGGGGATACTACAATGAGCAGTTCTTC.

The chain combines TRBV7-3 with TRBJ2-2, with TRBD2 matching over 10 bases. The germline V gene has CDR1 SGHTA and CDR2 FQGTGA. Losses at the gene ends were 2 bases for V and 9 bases for J; bases not matched to a gene: 6. The CDR3 consists of 15 residues. The CDR3 region is CASSLSPSGGRELFF. The CDR3 coding sequence is TGTGCCAGCAGCTTATCCCCTAGCGGGGGACGGGAGCTGTTTTTT.

The rearrangement links TRBV19 to TRBJ1-3; D unclear. The CDR3 contains 13 residues. The germline V gene encodes CDR1 LNHDA and CDR2 SQIVND (reference sequence). V shed 3 bases and J shed 4 bases, with 7 bases lying between them. DNA for the CDR3: TGTGCCAGTAGTATCGACTTCGGAAACACCATATATTTT. It codes for CASSIDFGNTIYF.

The V gene is TRBV7-2, the J gene TRBJ1-2, with a tentative D call TRBD1 (6 bases). Trimming removed 3 bases from V and 7 bases from J, with 18 bases in between. The CDR3 is 15 residues long. CDR1 is SGHTA, CDR2 FQGNSA, per germline. The CDR3 DNA reads as TGTGCCAGCAGCTTCGGCGGACAGCCAGGCACTGGCTACACCTTC. Its translation: CASSFGGQPGTGYTF.

This clone was observed once. The chain links TRBV5-1 to TRBJ1-4; 7 nucleotides match TRBD1. Germline V CDR1 and CDR2: SGHRS, YFSETQ. The CDR3 loop spans 15 amino acids. Trimming at V came to 3 bases and at J to 2 bases, leaving 4 bases not matched to a gene. The CDR3 coding sequence is TGCGCCAGCAGCTACGACAGGGCCACTAATGAAAAACTGTTTTTT. Its protein product is CASSYDRATNEKLFF.

This clone appeared a few times. The chain combines TRBV2 with TRBJ2-5, with 8 bases matching TRBD1. Germline CDR1 is SNHLY and CDR2 is FYNNEI. CDR3 length: 14 residues. V dropped 5 bases and J dropped 5; count of bases not matched to a gene: 7. CDR3 nucleotide sequence: TGTGCCAGCAGTCAACAGGGGGGCGAGGAGACCCAGTACTTC. Amino acids: CASSQQGGEETQYF.